Sequencing of this TCR beta chain was carried out in a study of shared clonotypes between healthy human individuals. General study points: Since donors were few, the genetic and exposure-history diversity represented was limited. Naive subsets typically showed greater estimated richness than memory subsets. Among non-shared clonotypes, generation probabilities were lower than among those shared by all four donors.

In regard to this clone: No antigen is known for it.

Investigators spread the genomic DNA of each subset evenly over several immunoSEQ plates. Using immunoSEQ multiplex PCR, the repertoire was profiled, and TCRdb retains in-frame clones only, with some absent. Counted here are approximately 110,000 clones, less than 80% occurring once; the ten biggest clones make up around 25%. This CDR3 spans 14 amino acids. CDR1 and CDR2 (germline): MNHEY, SVGAGI. The germline V and J ends were trimmed by 6 bases and 6 bases, with 14 bases remaining between them. The sample taken for sequencing was memory CD8+ T cells sorted from blood. Specified subset: CD45RO+ cells pooled with CCR7-negative TemRA cells. V and J are TRBV6-5 and TRBJ2-2; no definite D call. This sequence originates from a woman aged 30 to 39 in good health. CDR3 nucleotides: TGTGCCAGCAGCCCAAGTTTCGAAGCCGGGGAGCTGTTTTTT. It specifies CASSPSFEAGELFF.